These T cell receptor beta chains were read from a single sample in a study of blood T cell repertoires in COVID-19. Using immunoSEQ multiplex PCR, the repertoire was profiled, and TCRdb retains in-frame clones only, with some absent. The sample has about 190,000 clones; over 80% are singletons. The sequenced material came from PBMCs or T cells enriched from blood (not recorded which). The receptors were sampled from a woman in her thirties who had been exposed to COVID-19. CDR3s include the opening cysteine and the closing phenylalanine or tryptophan. A D gene is named only where the DNA matches it firmly. Not all rows give a size; the values are once, few, many and, for expanded clones, a class.

size	V	D	length	J	DNA	CDR3
-	TRBV7-2	-	15	TRBJ1-3	TGTGCCAGCAGCGTCGACAGCTTTTCTGGAAACACCATATATTTT	CASSVDSFSGNTIYF
-	TRBV6-5	TRBD2	15	TRBJ2-1	TGTGCCAGCAGCGGAGTTCGGGGGGACCACAATGAGCAGTTCTTC	CASSGVRGDHNEQFF
-	TRBV3-1/TRBV3-2	-	12	TRBJ2-5	TGTGCCAGCAGCCAAGTATCGGAGACCCAGTACTTC	CASSQVSETQYF
-	TRBV7-3	-	13	TRBJ2-3	TGTGCCAGCAGCTTACAGGGCACAGATACGCAGTATTTT	CASSLQGTDTQYF
-	TRBV4-3	-	14	TRBJ1-2	TGCGCCAGCAGCCAAGATTTACTCAACTATGGCTACACCTTC	CASSQDLLNYGYTF
-	TRBV7-9	TRBD1	14	TRBJ2-1	TGTGCCAGCAGGTGGACAGGGGAGATGAATGAGCAGTTCTTC	CASRWTGEMNEQFF
-	TRBV4-1	-	16	TRBJ2-1	TGCGCCAGCAGCCAAGAAGGAGTAGGGGATTACAATGAGCAGTTCTTC	CASSQEGVGDYNEQFF
-	TRBV6-5	TRBD1	15	TRBJ1-3	TGTGCCAGCAGCCGGGACAGGGGGCTCAGAAACACCATATATTTT	CASSRDRGLRNTIYF
few	TRBV12-5	TRBD1	14	TRBJ2-7	TGTGCTAGTGGTTTGGTTGGACAGGGAGATGAGCAGTACTTC	CASGLVGQGDEQYF
-	TRBV3-1/TRBV3-2	-	16	TRBJ1-3	TGTGCCAGCAGCCTTGGGACTGCTGACTCTGGAAACACCATATATTTT	CASSLGTADSGNTIYF
-	TRBV19	TRBD1	14	TRBJ1-1	TGTGCCAGTAGTGGAATCGACAGGGACACTGAAGCTTTCTTT	CASSGIDRDTEAFF
-	TRBV6-5	-	12	TRBJ2-2	TGTGCCAGCAGTTACGACAGAAGGGAGCTGTTTTTT	CASSYDRRELFF
-	TRBV2	-	14	TRBJ2-3	TGTGCCATCCAGGGAACCCAGATTGTGAATACGCAGTATTTT	CAIQGTQIVNTQYF
-	TRBV5-4	-	15	TRBJ2-3	TGTGCCAGCAACGGCGGGCCAGGGGGCACAGATACGCAGTATTTT	CASNGGPGGTDTQYF
-	TRBV7-7	-	16	TRBJ2-2	TGTGCTAGCAGCTTAGAAGGCGGGGGCCCCTCCGGGGAGCTGTTTTTT	CASSLEGGGPSGELFF
-	TRBV29-1	-	12	TRBJ1-1	TGCAGCGTACAAAGGGGGAACACTGAAGCTTTCTTT	CSVQRGNTEAFF